The 16 T cell receptor beta chains below come from one sample, sequenced in a study of T cells in Graves' hyperthyroidism and ophthalmopathy. TCR beta CDR3 regions were amplified from RNA transcripts. Carried out on the TCR CDR3, a first-round RT-PCR used the HTBI primer set. One entry per CDR3 protein, called by TCRdb with MiXCR from the multiplex PCR reads. This table holds hundreds of thousands of distinct CDR3 sequences, roughly 15% found once. Sequenced input: blood. The origin of the receptors is a woman under 30 with Graves' ophthalmopathy.

This clonotype was seen many times. The chain employs TRBV10-1 and TRBJ2-7; possibly TRBD2 for D (6 bases). The V gene lost 0 bases and the J gene lost 0 bases, with 9 bases spanning the gap. Germline V gene sequence: CDR1 WNHNN, CDR2 SYGVQD (reference sequence). The CDR3 is made up of 15 amino acids. The CDR3 region is CASSESLGSSYEQYF. CDR3 nucleotide sequence: TGCGCCAGCAGTGAGTCTCTCGGGAGCTCCTACGAGCAGTACTTC.

This clonotype was counted at least ten times. The genes are TRBV29-1 and TRBJ1-2; TRBD1 matches 8 bases. Looked up from germline, CDR1 is SQVTM and CDR2 is ANQGSEA. The V gene end was trimmed by 5 bases and the J gene end by 6 bases; junction bases not matched to a gene: 8. CDR3 length: 13 residues. CDR3 sequence: CSVSDRAPDGYTF. Written as DNA, the CDR3 is TGCAGCGTTTCGGACAGGGCTCCGGATGGCTACACCTTC.

In this sample, this clonotype turned up many times. The V call is TRBV13, the J call TRBJ2-1, with D perhaps being TRBD1 or TRBD2 (6 bases each). Trimming cost V 4 bases and J 6 bases, with 19 bases left between them. The length of the CDR3 is 16 residues. The germline V gene has CDR1 PRHDT and CDR2 FYEKMQ (reference sequence). CDR3 loop: CASSSSWGAKSNEQFF. In DNA form, the CDR3 reads TGTGCCAGCAGCTCCTCTTGGGGGGCGAAGTCCAATGAGCAGTTCTTC.

The chain employs TRBV3-1 and TRBJ2-5, with D possibly called TRBD1 or TRBD2 (6 bases each). CDR1 and CDR2 (germline): LGHDT, YNNKEL (reference sequence). The ends were cut back, 6 bases at V and 5 bases at J, with 16 bases in the middle. CDR3 length equals 14 residues. The CDR3 coding sequence is TGTGCCAGCAGTCAACAAGGGGGGTCGGAGACCCAGTACTTC. Protein product: CASSQQGGSETQYF.

In this sample, this clonotype turned up many times. The chain recombines TRBV28 with TRBJ1-6, with D perhaps matching TRBD1 (5 bases). Germline V gene sequence: CDR1 MDHEN, CDR2 SYDVKM. Between the trimmed V and J ends, which lost 4 bases and 12 bases, there was a span of 13 bases. CDR3 length equals 13 residues. In nucleotides, the CDR3 is TGTGCCAGCAGTTCGGGGCCTGTAGGACCCCTCCACTTT. It specifies CASSSGPVGPLHF. The complete variable domain, with remaining parts taken from reference TRBV28 and TRBJ1-6, reads DVKVTQSSRYLVKRTGEKVFLECVQDMDHENMFWYRQDPGLGLRLIYFSYDVKMKEKGDIPEGYSVSREKKERFSLILESASTNQTSMYLCASSSGPVGPLHFGNGTRLTVT.

This clonotype was detected ten times or more. This chain uses TRBV3-1 with TRBJ2-3; TRBD2 aligns across 12 bases. This CDR3 spans 16 amino acids. J lost 4 bases, V lost 5 bases, and 7 bases had no gene match. Germline-derived CDR1 and CDR2 are LGHDT and YNNKEL (reference sequence). The CDR3 loop is CASSSLAGGPSDTQYF. CDR3 in DNA: TGTGCCAGCAGCTCTCTAGCGGGAGGGCCATCAGATACGCAGTATTTT.

The sample holds many counts of this clonotype. V gene TRBV7-2 combines with J gene TRBJ2-5, with 9 bases aligning to TRBD2. Germline trimming cut 7 bases from V and 5 bases from J; bases unmatched to any gene: 8. This CDR3 contains 14 residues. CDR1 SGHTA and CDR2 FQGNSA come from the germline V gene. CDR3 nucleotide sequence: TGTGCCAGCAACACCTTCGCGGGGGGGGAGACCCAGTACTTC. Its translation: CASNTFAGGETQYF.

This clonotype has ten or more counts. The chain is built from TRBV6-1 and TRBJ1-2, with D possibly being TRBD1 (5 bases). Germline V CDR1 and CDR2: MNHNS, SASEGT. CDR3 length equals 16 residues. Trimming removed 5 bases from V and 3 bases from J, with 19 bases in between. The CDR3 DNA reads as TGTGCCAGCAGTTATGGGACTACCAACCCGTACTATGGCTACACCTTC. This translates into CASSYGTTNPYYGYTF.

This clonotype occurred many times. The chain links TRBV12-3 or TRBV12-4 to TRBJ1-2, with D perhaps matching TRBD1 (6 bases). With 1 base removed from V and 2 bases from J, the gap between germline ends came to 11 bases. The CDR3 spans 15 residues. The CDR3, as DNA: TGTGCCAGCAGTTTAGGGGGGCAGTCCAACTATGGCTACACCTTC. This gives the protein CASSLGGQSNYGYTF.

This clonotype showed up many times. The V and J genes are TRBV7-8 and TRBJ2-7; D possibly uses TRBD1 or TRBD2 (6 bases each). V dropped 2 bases and J dropped 0 bases, with 17 bases sitting between them. The CDR3 loop spans 17 amino acids. From germline, CDR1 is SGHVS and CDR2 FQNEAQ. Here the CDR3 DNA reads TGTGCCAGCAGCTTACGGGGGTCAGGGGTCCTCTCCTACGAGCAGTACTTC. It encodes CASSLRGSGVLSYEQYF.

This clonotype was picked up many times. The rearrangement uses TRBV6-1 and TRBJ1-5, with TRBD1 matching over 9 bases. The CDR3 runs to 13 residues. The junction had 5 bases not matched to a gene; V was cut back by 2 bases and J by 12 bases. Germline lookup yields CDR1 MNHNS and CDR2 SASEGT. This CDR3 reads CASSETGQGYQHF. The CDR3 nucleotides read TGTGCCAGCAGTGAAACGGGACAGGGCTACCAGCATTTT.

Concerning this clonotype itself: A much larger clone differs from this one at a single base, so this may be a read error. The rearrangement joins TRBV9 to TRBJ2-5; D is perhaps TRBD2 (5 bases). The CDR3 contains 16 residues. The germline V and J ends were trimmed by 2 bases and 7 bases, with 21 bases remaining between them. CDR1 and CDR2 (germline): SGDLS, YYNGEE. The CDR3 DNA is TGTGCCAGCAGCGTGGGGTTGGTGGCCGAAGGAGGGACCCAGTACTTC. This encodes CASSVGLVAEGGTQYF.

This clonotype was counted ten times or more. This rearrangement joins TRBV6-1 to TRBJ2-2, with D perhaps being TRBD1 or TRBD2 (5 bases each). CDR1 is MNHNS and CDR2 is SASEGT in the germline V gene. The CDR3 runs 13 residues. V lost 3 bases to trimming and J lost 6 bases, with 8 bases between them. CDR3 amino acids: CASSDREPGELFF. CDR3 DNA: TGTGCCAGCAGTGACAGGGAGCCCGGGGAGCTGTTTTTT.

This clonotype was seen at least ten times. The rearrangement uses TRBV2 and TRBJ2-7; D unclear. Germline V lookup: CDR1 SNHLY, CDR2 FYNNEI. The CDR3 spans 15 residues. Trimming took off 2 bases at V and 1 base at J, with 12 bases between the two ends. This CDR3 is CASSESATRSYEQYF. The CDR3 nucleotides read TGTGCCAGCAGTGAAAGCGCGACCAGGTCCTACGAGCAGTACTTC.

This clonotype showed up many times. The chain's CDR3 is CAWKRLAGTFQETQYF. The CDR3 DNA sequence: TGTGCCTGGAAAAGACTAGCGGGGACCTTCCAAGAGACCCAGTACTTC. This chain joins TRBV30 and TRBJ2-5, with 11 positions matching TRBD2. Germline assignment: CDR1 GTSNPN and CDR2 SVGIG (reference sequence). The CDR3 length is 16 residues. V lost 4 bases and J lost 1; bases outside the gene matches: 8.

The table lists this clonotype with a count of one. The chain combines TRBV20-1 with TRBJ2-7; 14 positions match TRBD2. The ends lost 2 bases at V and 5 bases at J; junction bases unmatched: 2. The CDR3 covers 14 residues. From germline, CDR1 is DFQATT and CDR2 SNEGSKA (reference sequence). In DNA form, the CDR3 reads TGCAGTGCTAGAAAGACTAGCGGGGGGGACGAGCAGTACTTC. This translates into CSARKTSGGDEQYF.